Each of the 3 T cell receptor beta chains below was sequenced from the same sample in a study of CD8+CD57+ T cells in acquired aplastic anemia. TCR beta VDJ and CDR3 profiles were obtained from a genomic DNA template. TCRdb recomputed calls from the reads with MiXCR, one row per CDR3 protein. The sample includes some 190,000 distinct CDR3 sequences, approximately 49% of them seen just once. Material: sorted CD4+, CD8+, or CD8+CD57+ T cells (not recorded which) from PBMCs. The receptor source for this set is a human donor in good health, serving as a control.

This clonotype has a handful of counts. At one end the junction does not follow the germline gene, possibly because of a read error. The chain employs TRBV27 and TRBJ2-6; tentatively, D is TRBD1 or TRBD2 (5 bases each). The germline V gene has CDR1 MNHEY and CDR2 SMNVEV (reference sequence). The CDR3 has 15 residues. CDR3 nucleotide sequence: TGTGCCAGCAGTTTTGGAGGCTCTGGGGCCGACGTCCTGACTTTC. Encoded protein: CASSFGGSGADVLTF.

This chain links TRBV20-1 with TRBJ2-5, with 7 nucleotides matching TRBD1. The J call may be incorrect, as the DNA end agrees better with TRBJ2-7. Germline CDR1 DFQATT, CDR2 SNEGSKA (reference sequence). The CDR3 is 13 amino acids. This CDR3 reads CSAPTGNSYEQYF. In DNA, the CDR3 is TGCAGTGCTCCGACAGGGAACTCCTACGAGCAGTACTTC.

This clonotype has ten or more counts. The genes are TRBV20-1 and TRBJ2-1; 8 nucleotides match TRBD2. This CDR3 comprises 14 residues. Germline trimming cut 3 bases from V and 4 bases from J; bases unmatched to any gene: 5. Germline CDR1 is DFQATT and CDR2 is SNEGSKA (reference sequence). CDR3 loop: CSASSGATYNEQFF. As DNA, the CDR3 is TGCAGTGCTAGTAGCGGGGCTACGTACAATGAGCAGTTCTTC.